This T cell receptor beta chain was sequenced for a study of low-dose radiotherapy and immunotherapy resistance in tumors. Overall study: Intravenous nivolumab 240 mg every two weeks plus ipilimumab 1 mg/kg every six weeks was given to patients.

This CDR3 has 16 residues. V was pared by 0 bases and J by 2 bases, with 13 bases between. The V gene's germline CDR1 is SGHRS and CDR2 YFSETQ. This clonotype was detected ten times or more. As for time point: before trial treatment. Gene-specific TRAV and TRBV primers were used for first-strand cDNA, covering alpha and beta chains. With a V-primer adapter and a constant-region primer, TCRs were amplified for 20 PCR cycles. In TCRdb, the reads were re-called with MiXCR into one record per CDR3 protein. The sample contains over 55,000 distinct CDR3 sequences, less than 40% of which appear only once. The clonotype was recovered from a female donor with ovarian cancer. The rearrangement uses TRBV5-1 and TRBJ2-3; D is unclear. Source: PBMCs, taken before treatment. CDR3 amino acids: CASSLEGRQYTDTQYF. The DNA for the CDR3 is TGCGCCAGCAGCTTGGAAGGCAGGCAATACACAGATACGCAGTATTTT.